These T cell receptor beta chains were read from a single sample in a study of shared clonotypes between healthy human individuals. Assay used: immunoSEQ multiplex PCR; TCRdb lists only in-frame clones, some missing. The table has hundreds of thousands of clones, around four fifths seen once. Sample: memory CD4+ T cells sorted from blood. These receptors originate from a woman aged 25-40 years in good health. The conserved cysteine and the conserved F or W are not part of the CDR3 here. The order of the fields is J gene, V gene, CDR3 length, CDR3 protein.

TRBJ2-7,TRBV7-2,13,ASRKIAGGAYEQY
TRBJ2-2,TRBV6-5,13,ASSYNQGATGELF
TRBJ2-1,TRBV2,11,ASTTIIGNEQF
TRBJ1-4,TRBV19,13,ASSISGGDNEKLF
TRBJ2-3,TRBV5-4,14,ASSLDGAHSTDTQY
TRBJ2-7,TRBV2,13,ASSDGQGSTYEQY
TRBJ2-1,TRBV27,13,ASWTLAGVANEQF
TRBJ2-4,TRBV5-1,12,ASSFGTEKNIQY
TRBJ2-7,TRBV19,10,ARQSSSYEQY
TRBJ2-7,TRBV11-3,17,ASSLEGVNRAGDSYEQY
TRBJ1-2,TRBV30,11,AWSVGVGRGYT
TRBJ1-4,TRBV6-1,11,ASSAQLGEKLF
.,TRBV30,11,AWSLGRNYEQY
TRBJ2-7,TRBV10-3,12,AIDSGRTPYEQY
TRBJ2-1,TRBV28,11,ASRGTSVNEQF
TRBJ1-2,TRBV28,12,ASSRDRGIYGYT
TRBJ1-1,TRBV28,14,ASSLLPGQGAAEAF
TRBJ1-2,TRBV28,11,ASSPRGLLSYT
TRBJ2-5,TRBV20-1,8,SARSETQY
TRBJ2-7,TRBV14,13,ASSEGAGGVYEQY
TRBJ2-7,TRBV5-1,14,ASSLSIGTSSYEQY
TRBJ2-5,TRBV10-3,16,AISESEPPSGTEETQY
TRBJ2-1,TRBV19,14,ATKTTTSGRAGEQF
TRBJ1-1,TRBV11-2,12,ASSFADSNTEAF
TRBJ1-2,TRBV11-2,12,ASSSPRGGGGYT
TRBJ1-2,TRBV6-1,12,ASSEGSGGYGYT
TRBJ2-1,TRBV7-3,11,ASSFGADHEQF
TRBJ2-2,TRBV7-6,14,ASSFSTGVVPGELF
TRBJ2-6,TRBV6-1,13,ASSEYTSGANVLT
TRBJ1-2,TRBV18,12,ASSPGQGFGGYT
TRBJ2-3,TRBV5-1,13,ASSQSSPQTDTQY
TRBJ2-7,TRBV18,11,ASSPSLSYEQY
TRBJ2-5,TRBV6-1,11,ASSEWGEETQY
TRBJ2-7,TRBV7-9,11,ASSLNAGSEQY
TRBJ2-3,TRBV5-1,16,ASSLVVASGYSTDTQY
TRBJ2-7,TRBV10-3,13,AISGGTGKVYEQY
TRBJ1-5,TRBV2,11,ASEQGVDQPQH
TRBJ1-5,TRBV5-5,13,ASSLLSGGNQPQH
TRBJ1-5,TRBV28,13,ASSWGGSGNQPQH
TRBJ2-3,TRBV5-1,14,ASSRSKGGQADTQY
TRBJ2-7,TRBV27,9,ASSDRFEQY
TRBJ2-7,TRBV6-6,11,ASSPGTGLEQY
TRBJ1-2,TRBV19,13,ASSRFGQDSYGYT
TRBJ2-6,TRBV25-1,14,ASSEDRVVGANVLT
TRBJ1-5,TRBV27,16,ASSLYPPGAANNQPQH
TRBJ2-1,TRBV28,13,ASGRLAGPYNEQF
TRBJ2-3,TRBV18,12,ASSPPSHTDTQY
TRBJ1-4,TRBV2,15,ASSEAVGAGVNEKLF
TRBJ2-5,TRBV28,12,ASSPSRGQKTQY
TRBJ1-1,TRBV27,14,ASSLSPSLMNTEAF
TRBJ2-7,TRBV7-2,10,ASSLARYEQY
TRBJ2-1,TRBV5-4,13,ASSLREGHPNEQF
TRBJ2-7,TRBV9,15,ASSVSVIAGGPNEQY
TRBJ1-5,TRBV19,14,ASSILSRGMDQPQH
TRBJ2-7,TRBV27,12,ASSFSGRYYEQY
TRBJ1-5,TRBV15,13,ATSRGLDSNQPQH
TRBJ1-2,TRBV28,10,ASSSPGYGYT
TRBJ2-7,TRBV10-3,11,AISGQGNDEQY
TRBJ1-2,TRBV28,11,ASSLQQDPGYT
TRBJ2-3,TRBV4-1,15,ASSQGKGIHRTDTQY